The 9 T cell receptor gamma chains below were found in one sample sequenced in a study of gamma delta lymphoproliferative disorders and STAT genes (dated by TCRdb to the late 2010s). Preparation of the library involved multiplex PCR. Sequencer: Illumina MiSeq. Identical DNA sequences were merged into single rows after TCRdb reprocessed the public reads with CATT. In this sample the table shows several thousand gamma-chain clones, roughly 7.3% of which occur a single time. The top ten clonotypes cover about 35% of the sample. Genomic DNA from peripheral blood mononuclear cells isolated from patients and controls was used for TCR sequencing. Sequenced input: blood. Receptor source: a human donor in good health.

This clone was seen ten or more times. With a far larger clone one base away, a read error is the likely cause. No DNA is shown, since the ends of the CDR3 on it are uncertain; the CDR3 is the one TCRdb lists. No call exists for the J gene, whereas the V gene is TRGV11. Being an ORF, TRGV11 has a function that is uncertain. The CDR3 is 17 amino acids in total, end residues counted. The CDR3 loop is CTTVPVRSSQGGFKKLF.

Many counts were recorded for this clone. A read error likely explains this, since a far larger clone differs by one base. The DNA is left out, because the CDR3 cannot be placed on it with certainty; the CDR3 is given as TCRdb lists it. A V gene of TRGV11 was called, but no J gene was assigned. TRGV11 is annotated as an ORF whose role is uncertain. The CDR3 length is 17 residues, termini included. CDR3 sequence reads: CTTVPVRSSQGGFKKLF.

This clone was observed once. This chain uses TRGV10 with TRGJP1. TCRdb is silent on the J gene; assignment here came from matching the DNA to germline. TRGV10 is reported as an ORF; its role is uncertain. The V and J ends lost 8 bases and 1 base, in that order; junction bases with no gene match: 11. This CDR3 has 16 residues. CDR3 amino acids: CAAWDLFCTTGWFKIF. DNA for the CDR3: TGTGCTGCGTGGGATTTATTTTGTACCACTGGTTGGTTCAAGATATTT.

By share, this clone counts as medium-sized (0.01 to 0.1%). V is TRGV10 and J is TRGJ1 or TRGJ2. As TCRdb names no J gene, one was assigned here on the basis of a DNA match to germline. TRGV10 is filed as an ORF, its function uncertain. This CDR3 spans 12 amino acids. V lost 9 bases and J lost 6; bases outside the gene matches: 9. The CDR3: CAACAGGYKKLF. The DNA of the CDR3 is TGTGCTGCGTGTGCTGGGGGTTATAAGAAACTCTTT.

This clone was observed at least ten times. The chain employs TRGV2 and TRGJ1 or TRGJ2. The J gene comes from matching the DNA to germline here; TCRdb lacks it. Germline V gene lookup returns CDR1 EGSNGY and CDR2 YDSYNSKV. The CDR3 length is 14 residues. J gave up 3 bases and V 0 bases, and 5 bases lay outside the gene matches. Written as DNA, the CDR3 is TGTGCCACCTGGGACGGGCCAATTTATTATAAGAAACTCTTT. Translation gives CATWDGPIYYKKLF.

This clone was detected ten times or more. Written as DNA, the CDR3 is TGTGCCACCTGGGATAGTTGTTATTATAAGAAACTCTTT. Translation gives CATWDSCYYKKLF. This chain connects TRGV8 to TRGJ1 or TRGJ2. The J gene comes from matching the DNA to germline here; TCRdb lacks it. This CDR3 contains 13 residues. V lost 1 base and J lost 3; bases outside the gene matches: 3. From germline, CDR1 is VENAVY and CDR2 YDSYNSRV.

This clone is labeled as medium-sized. DNA for the CDR3: TGTGCCACCTGGGACAGGAAGAAACTCTTT. Residues: CATWDRKKLF. The gene calls are TRGV2 and TRGJ1 or TRGJ2. The J gene is not listed in TCRdb, so it was assigned here from a DNA match to germline. The CDR3 is 10 amino acids. V lost 3 bases and J lost 10; bases outside the gene matches: 3. Germline V CDR1 and CDR2: EGSNGY, YDSYNSKV.

In this sample, this clone is medium-sized. The chain is built from TRGV10 and TRGJ1 or TRGJ2. No J gene was available from TCRdb, and it was assigned here by a germline match of the DNA. TRGV10 qualifies as an ORF whose function is uncertain. V trimming: 9 bases; J trimming: 10 bases; junction bases outside the gene matches: 4. The CDR3 totals 9 residues. The CDR3 DNA follows: TGTGCTGCGTGCTACAAGAAACTCTTT. Encoded protein: CAACYKKLF.

In this sample, this clone is medium-sized. This rearrangement joins TRGV10 to TRGJ1 or TRGJ2. Matching the DNA to germline supplied the J gene, which TCRdb does not give. TRGV10 is designated an ORF whose function remains uncertain. The ends lost 8 bases at V and 6 bases at J; junction bases unmatched: 11. The CDR3 runs 13 residues. CDR3 sequence (DNA): TGTGCTGCGTGGGATGATGTATTTTATAAGAAACTCTTT. It is translated as CAAWDDVFYKKLF.